The rows below give T cell receptor beta chains drawn from one sample of a study of shared clonotypes between healthy human individuals. Libraries were prepared by immunoSEQ multiplex PCR; TCRdb keeps only in-frame clonotypes and omits some of them. The data contain over 700,000 clones, roughly 72% of them singletons. Sequences were obtained from memory CD4+ T cells sorted from blood. Receptors were obtained from a woman in her 30s in good health. Each CDR3 is given without its conserved first and last residue.

TRBV18	TRBJ2-1	ASSPPISFGDNEQF
TRBV5-3	TRBJ2-7	ARSLTSGRESYEQY
TRBV30	TRBJ2-7	AWSNRGRLWQY
TRBV11-2	TRBJ1-1	ASSSTGREAF
TRBV10-3	TRBJ1-1	AMASGQIAEAF
TRBV7-2	TRBJ2-7	ASSTSSGPYEQY
TRBV28	TRBJ2-2	ASSSTGFGYGELF
TRBV11-2	TRBJ2-5	ASSHRGAGASGTQY
TRBV4-1	TRBJ2-1	ASSQDAARSYNEQF
TRBV7-2	TRBJ2-2	ASSYRLAGGPGELF
TRBV7-9	TRBJ2-1	ASAVSGDTYNEQF
TRBV11-2	TRBJ2-5	ASSREQETQY
TRBV11-2	TRBJ2-1	ASSVGPTGREVGNNEQF
TRBV6-1	TRBJ2-5	ASRGQMSQIETQY
TRBV4-1	TRBJ2-7	ASSQERQGSKHEQY
TRBV11-2	TRBJ1-1	ASSLEGGRRTEAF
TRBV2	TRBJ2-7	ASSVGTDYEQY
TRBV7-3	TRBJ2-4	ASSLTGQGGDIQY
TRBV5-4	TRBJ2-2	ASSLANLAGNPGELF
TRBV28	TRBJ2-4	ASSLRQGKNIQY
TRBV5-1	TRBJ2-3	ASSRTSGRQPDTQY
TRBV2	TRBJ2-7	ASSEALAGPYEQY
TRBV19	TRBJ1-1	ASSNRYTEAF
TRBV7-3	TRBJ1-1	ASSLDIFANTEAF
TRBV4-2	TRBJ1-2	ASSQAPQGGYGYT
TRBV7-3	TRBJ1-2	ASSSSNSNYGYT
TRBV29-1	TRBJ1-2	SVDLGQGIT
TRBV2	TRBJ2-1	ASSEGGNEQF
TRBV29-1	TRBJ2-1	SVRAAYNEQF
TRBV18	TRBJ2-1	ASSLGSGDYNEQF
TRBV5-4	TRBJ1-2	ASRLVGQNYGYT
TRBV19	TRBJ1-1	ASSIKGDTEAF
TRBV19	TRBJ2-4	ASSLSRESSIQY
TRBV27	TRBJ2-2	ASSFGLTGVTGELF
TRBV4-1	TRBJ2-3	ASSQGPFNPTDTQY
TRBV5-8	TRBJ1-5	ASTQGQGAGQPQH
TRBV5-1	TRBJ2-1	ASSSTGISYNEQF
TRBV5-8	TRBJ2-7	ASSLYAGGTYEQY
TRBV2	TRBJ1-3	ASSGLGTGGAGNTIY
TRBV21-1	TRBJ2-7	ASSKYGEKTCEQY
TRBV27	TRBJ1-6	ASSNGGENSPLH
TRBV4-1	TRBJ2-6	ASSQERADPGANVLT